A selection of T cell receptor beta chains follows, all from one sample in a study of blood T cell repertoires in COVID-19. Libraries were prepared by immunoSEQ multiplex PCR; TCRdb keeps only in-frame clonotypes and omits some of them. The sample records some 100,000 clones, approximately 79% being singletons. Specimen: peripheral blood. The receptors shown here come from a man over 45 with acute or convalescent COVID-19. CDR3s include the opening cysteine and the closing phenylalanine or tryptophan. Fields, in order: J gene, CDR3 length, clone size, V gene, D gene, CDR3 protein, CDR3 DNA. The D gene is left open where the match is weak. Rows may omit the clone size; those that give it use once, few, many or a size class.

J: TRBJ2-5
length: 15
size: .
V: TRBV5-1
D: TRBD1
CDR3: CASSLQGAVEETQYF
DNA: TGCGCCAGCAGCTTACAGGGGGCGGTTGAAGAGACCCAGTACTTC

J: TRBJ2-7
length: 13
size: once
V: TRBV6-5
D: .
CDR3: CASSPDRLYEQYF
DNA: TGTGCCAGCAGTCCAGACAGACTCTACGAGCAGTACTTC

J: TRBJ1-3
length: 17
size: .
V: TRBV9
D: TRBD1
CDR3: CASSLKTGVSSGNTIYF
DNA: TGTGCCAGCAGCCTAAAGACAGGGGTCAGCTCTGGAAACACCATATATTTT

J: TRBJ1-2
length: 16
size: .
V: TRBV19
D: TRBD1
CDR3: CASISGTGGFPYGYTF
DNA: TGTGCCAGTATTTCCGGGACAGGGGGTTTCCCTTATGGCTACACCTTC

J: TRBJ2-2
length: 14
size: .
V: TRBV5-1
D: TRBD1
CDR3: CASQTGSDTGELFF
DNA: TGCGCCAGCCAGACAGGGTCGGACACCGGGGAGCTGTTTTTT

J: TRBJ2-1
length: 15
size: .
V: TRBV7-7
D: TRBD1
CDR3: CASSLSPGQANEQFF
DNA: TGTGCCAGCAGCTTATCCCCCGGACAGGCCAATGAGCAGTTCTTC

J: TRBJ1-1
length: 15
size: once
V: TRBV4-1
D: TRBD1
CDR3: CASSQGQGADTEAFF
DNA: TGCGCCAGCAGCCAGGGACAGGGTGCAGACACTGAAGCTTTCTTT

J: TRBJ2-3
length: 14
size: .
V: TRBV11-2
D: TRBD1
CDR3: CASSLGTGGDTQYF
DNA: TGTGCCAGCAGCTTAGGGACAGGGGGAGATACGCAGTATTTT

J: TRBJ1-3
length: 16
size: .
V: TRBV10-3
D: .
CDR3: CAISDWTVSSGNTIYF
DNA: TGTGCCATCAGTGACTGGACAGTGAGCTCTGGAAACACCATATATTTT

J: TRBJ2-7
length: 13
size: .
V: TRBV5-1
D: .
CDR3: CASSLGLEGEQYF
DNA: TGCGCCAGCAGCTTGGGACTAGAAGGTGAGCAGTACTTC

J: TRBJ1-6
length: 12
size: .
V: TRBV6-2/TRBV6-3
D: .
CDR3: CASSYGVGALHF
DNA: TGTGCCAGCAGTTATGGGGTCGGGGCCCTCCACTTT